The 11 T cell receptor beta chains reported below all come from one sample, sequenced in a study of T cell responses to AZD1222 COVID-19 vaccine. Assay used: immunoSEQ multiplex PCR; TCRdb lists only in-frame clones, some missing. The repertoire holds hundreds of thousands of clones, with 90% to 95% as singletons. This material consisted of peripheral blood, taken 28 days after the second AZD1222 dose. The receptors come from an adult who received the AZD1222 COVID-19 vaccine.

The chain carries TRBV11-2 and TRBJ1-1; 10 nucleotides line up with TRBD1. The CDR3 length is 13 residues. The V gene's germline CDR1 is SGHAT and CDR2 FQNNGV. V dropped 5 bases and J dropped 5; count of bases not matched to a gene: 2. CDR3 nucleotides: TGTGCCAGCAGCCTGGACAGGGGGACTGAAGCTTTCTTT. Residues: CASSLDRGTEAFF.

A single count supports this clone. Written as DNA, the CDR3 is TGTGCCAGCAGCCTGTCTGGCTTTGGGGAGCTGTTTTTT. This codes for CASSLSGFGELFF. The genes are TRBV7-9 and TRBJ2-2; D is undetermined. Germline CDR1 reads SEHNR; CDR2 reads FQNEAQ (reference sequence). V lost 5 bases and J lost 8, with 12 bases in between. CDR3 length: 13 residues.

J is TRBJ2-2 and V is TRBV5-6; D remains unclear. V lost 2 bases to trimming and J lost 1 base, with 12 bases between them. The CDR3 extends over 16 amino acids. In germline, CDR1 is SGHDT, CDR2 YYEEEE. CDR3 sequence reads: CASSLSFSWNTGELFF. CDR3 DNA sequence: TGTGCCAGCAGCTTATCCTTTTCTTGGAACACCGGGGAGCTGTTTTTT.

Regarding this clone: A junction boundary mismatches the germline segment, possibly from a read error. The chain carries TRBV6-5 and TRBJ1-4; tentative D call: TRBD1 (5 bases). The CDR3 contains 15 residues. Germline CDR1 reads MNHEY; CDR2 reads SVGAGI. The CDR3 nucleotides are TGTGCCAGCAGGTCCGGGACGGAAACTTATGAAAAACTGTTTTTT. Its translation is CASRSGTETYEKLFF.

The chain employs TRBV5-4 and TRBJ2-1, with 7 bases aligning to TRBD2. From germline, CDR1 is SGHNT and CDR2 YYREEE (reference sequence). The CDR3 contains 17 residues. V was pared by 1 base and J by 4 bases, with 11 bases of the junction left unmatched. In DNA form, the CDR3 reads TGTGCCAGCAGCTTGAGTTGGGGCGGGAGTTTGTACAATGAGCAGTTCTTC. Protein sequence: CASSLSWGGSLYNEQFF.

This clone was detected once. CDR3 coding DNA: TGTGCCAGCAGCCAAGAAAAATCCACCGGGGAGCTGTTTTTT. It encodes CASSQEKSTGELFF. The rearrangement joins TRBV4-2 to TRBJ2-2; no firm D call. Germline assignment: CDR1 LGHNA and CDR2 YNFKEQ. The V gene lost 0 bases and the J gene lost 4 bases, with 6 bases spanning the gap. The CDR3 is 14 amino acids.

The chain couples TRBV7-3 to TRBJ1-1; D is uncertain. The germline gives CDR1 SGHTA, CDR2 FQGTGA. V lost 1 base and J 3 bases, leaving 12 bases between the germline ends. The CDR3 has 15 residues. CDR3 residues: CASSLRAGGDTEAFF. The CDR3 region has the DNA TGTGCCAGCAGCTTAAGGGCTGGCGGCGACACTGAAGCTTTCTTT.

V gene TRBV4-1 combines with J gene TRBJ1-4, with TRBD1 matching over 9 bases. CDR1 is MGHRA, CDR2 YSYEKL, per germline. V was clipped by 1 base and J by 2 bases; unmatched bases: 5. The CDR3 length is 17 residues. The CDR3: CASSQAKGQGTNEKLFF. The CDR3 nucleotides read TGCGCCAGCAGCCAAGCAAAAGGACAGGGGACTAATGAAAAACTGTTTTTT.

J is TRBJ1-2 and V is TRBV27; no clear D. The CDR3 runs 15 residues. Trimming stripped 5 bases from V and 7 bases from J, with 20 bases between. CDR1 and CDR2 from the germline V gene are MNHEY and SMNVEV (reference sequence). The CDR3 is CASSTKEGAMGGYTF. Here the CDR3 DNA reads TGTGCCAGCAGTACCAAGGAGGGTGCAATGGGTGGCTACACCTTC.

This chain joins TRBV24-1 and TRBJ2-7; tentative D call: TRBD1 (7 bases). V lost 5 bases and J lost 2, with 9 bases in between. Per the germline V gene, CDR1 is KGHDR and CDR2 is SFDVKD. This CDR3 spans 13 amino acids. The chain's CDR3 is CATSGGTAYEQYF. CDR3 DNA: TGTGCCACCAGTGGCGGGACAGCCTACGAGCAGTACTTC.

V and J are TRBV18 and TRBJ1-6; possibly TRBD1 for D (5 bases). From germline, CDR1 is KGHSH and CDR2 LQKENI. Trimming stripped 2 bases from V and 5 bases from J, with 16 bases between. The CDR3 is 17 residues long. CDR3 bases: TGTGCCAGCTCACCAACGGGGGAGGGTTTCCATAATTCACCCCTCCACTTT. Protein: CASSPTGEGFHNSPLHF. Full variable domain (remainder filled in from reference TRBV18 and TRBJ1-6): NAGVMQNPRHLVRRRGQEARLRCSPMKGHSHVYWYRQLPEEGLKFMVYLQKENIIDESGMPKERFSAEFPKEGPSILRIQQVVRGDSAAYFCASSPTGEGFHNSPLHFGNGTRLTVT.